The entry that follows covers one T cell receptor beta chain sequence. As yet, its antigen is unknown. Germline CDR1 is SGHTA and CDR2 is FQGTGA. The CDR3 contains 14 residues. The V gene lost 1 base and the J gene lost 4 bases, with 8 bases spanning the gap. This entry is derived from a study of T cell repertoires in cytomegalovirus infection. Study in general: Based on public TCR beta signatures, there were indications of CMV infection and of a matching HLA type. The study, taken as a whole, reports: Ex vivo responses were dominated by HLA-C-restricted CMV-specific TCR beta clonotypes. Cumulative public TCR beta family frequency identified carriers of CMV plus the relevant HLA.

TCRdb reanalysed the reads using MiXCR and keeps one entry per CDR3 protein. The sample lists approximately 500,000 distinct CDR3 sequences, more than 25% occurring once. The sample taken for sequencing was PBMCs. The chain is built from TRBV7-3 and TRBJ2-4, with D perhaps TRBD1 or TRBD2 (5 bases each). This receptor was taken from a human donor in good health (CMV status not recorded). Some clones in this sample may be carry-over from other donors' samples. CDR3 in DNA: TGTGCCAGCAGCTTAAATGGGGGAAAAAACATTCAGTACTTC. Translation gives CASSLNGGKNIQYF. Full variable domain (missing parts from reference TRBV7-3 and TRBJ2-4): GAGVSQTPSNKVTEKGKYVELRCDPISGHTALYWYRQSLGQGPEFLIYFQGTGAADDSGLPNDRFFAVRPEGSVSTLKIQRTERGDSAVYLCASSLNGGKNIQYFGAGTRLSVL.